The next 12 T cell receptor beta chains were all read from a single sample in a study of CD8+ T cells in alopecia areata. Extraction of RNA preceded its reverse transcription into cDNA, which served as the sequencing template. Profiled with immunoSEQ multiplex PCR; TCRdb holds only in-frame clones, not every one. Of roughly 140,000 clones in the sample, approximately 53% were seen once. The specimen was CD8+ T cells sorted from blood, collected at week 0. All receptors derive from a human donor with alopecia areata.

This clone was detected only a few times. The chain is built from TRBV19 and TRBJ2-7; D ambiguous. The CDR3 contains 11 residues. Trimming shortened V by 5 bases and J by 1 base, and 3 bases separated the two germline ends. Germline loops: CDR1 LNHDA, CDR2 SQIVND (reference sequence). The CDR3 reads CASSGSYEQYF. The CDR3 DNA sequence: TGTGCCAGTAGTGGATCCTACGAGCAGTACTTC.

This clone has only a few counts. This rearrangement joins TRBV6-5 to TRBJ2-7; a possible D gene is TRBD2 (5 bases). There are 14 residues in the CDR3. The germline CDR1 and CDR2 sequences are MNHEY and SVGAGI. V dropped 0 bases and J dropped 4 bases, with 10 bases sitting between them. This CDR3 is CASSYSGSGYEQYF. Here the CDR3 DNA reads TGTGCCAGCAGTTACTCGGGGAGTGGGTACGAGCAGTACTTC.

This clone was counted between two and nine times. V is TRBV7-6 and J is TRBJ1-4, with a tentative D call TRBD1 (6 bases). Trimming stripped 4 bases from V and 8 bases from J, with 11 bases between. From germline, CDR1 is SGHVS and CDR2 FNYEAQ. CDR3 length equals 13 residues. The CDR3: CASSSRGGEKLFF. Written as DNA, the CDR3 is TGTGCCAGCAGCTCGAGAGGGGGAGAAAAACTGTTTTTT.

The chain joins TRBV13 to TRBJ2-5; 8 positions match TRBD2. CDR1 and CDR2 (germline): PRHDT, FYEKMQ (reference sequence). Unmatched junction bases numbered 8, after V lost 6 bases and J lost 2 bases. This CDR3 comprises 15 residues. Written as DNA, the CDR3 is TGTGCCAGCAGTGGAGCGGGGGATTGGCAAGAGACCCAGTACTTC. Protein product: CASSGAGDWQETQYF.

This clone was counted only a few times. The chain carries TRBV29-1 and TRBJ1-2; D is unclear. CDR3 length: 13 amino acids. CDR1 SQVTM and CDR2 ANQGSEA come from the germline V gene. V dropped 1 base and J dropped 5 bases, with 11 bases sitting between them. The CDR3: CSVEGSRDYGYTF. The CDR3 DNA reads TGCAGCGTTGAAGGGTCCCGGGATTATGGCTACACCTTC.

Note on this clone: The same CDR3 is also encoded by other DNA sequences in this sample. The CDR3 DNA is TGCAGTGCTCGATACAATGAGCAGTTCTTC. Residues: CSARYNEQFF. The chain carries TRBV20-1 and TRBJ2-1, with no clear D. Looked up from germline, CDR1 is DFQATT and CDR2 is SNEGSKA (reference sequence). The germline V and J ends were trimmed by 5 bases and 4 bases, with 3 bases remaining between them. This CDR3 has 10 residues.

In this sample, this clone turned up a few times. The chain links TRBV7-8 to TRBJ1-1; D is uncertain. The CDR3 has 12 amino acids. Trimming pared 1 base from V and 11 bases from J, leaving 11 bases between. Per germline, CDR1 SGHVS and CDR2 FQNEAQ. The CDR3 is CASSLVRGFAFF. In DNA form, the CDR3 reads TGTGCCAGCAGCTTAGTTCGAGGGTTCGCTTTCTTT.

The V gene is TRBV7-8, the J gene TRBJ1-4; D is possibly TRBD1 (5 bases). Looked up from germline, CDR1 is SGHVS and CDR2 is FQNEAQ. V dropped 1 base and J dropped 8 bases, with 11 bases sitting between them. The CDR3 runs 14 residues. The CDR3 nucleotides are TGTGCCAGCAGCTTAGAAACGGGGCCGGAAAAACTGTTTTTT. This sequence encodes CASSLETGPEKLFF.

This clone showed up just a few times. The V gene is TRBV7-3, the J gene TRBJ2-2; 7 positions match TRBD2. Germline V gene data show CDR1 as SGHTA and CDR2 as FQGTGA. This CDR3 is built from 14 residues. The trim removed 5 bases at V and 6 bases at J, leaving 6 bases unmatched. CDR3: CASSPWTRAGELFF. The DNA for the CDR3 is TGTGCCAGCAGCCCTTGGACTAGAGCCGGGGAGCTGTTTTTT.

The rearrangement uses TRBV7-6 and TRBJ2-2; D perhaps matches TRBD1 (5 bases). Germline V CDR1 and CDR2: SGHVS, FNYEAQ. Between the trimmed V and J ends, which lost 1 base and 3 bases, there was a span of 12 bases. The CDR3 has 16 amino acids. In DNA, the CDR3 is TGTGCCAGCAGCTTAGGGTCAGGGTCACACACCGGGGAGCTGTTTTTT. Protein: CASSLGSGSHTGELFF.

This chain links TRBV15 with TRBJ2-2; D uncertain. The V gene's germline CDR1 is LNHNV and CDR2 YYDKDF (reference sequence). The CDR3 has 14 amino acids. V was shortened by 8 bases and J by 0 bases, with 10 bases between the two germline ends. CDR3 amino acids: CATAVVANTGELFF. In DNA, the CDR3 is TGTGCCACCGCGGTTGTAGCGAACACCGGGGAGCTGTTTTTT.

This clone came up a few times. The chain joins TRBV29-1 to TRBJ1-1, with D unclear. CDR1 and CDR2 (germline): SQVTM, ANQGSEA. The CDR3 is made up of 15 amino acids. Trimming left V 2 bases short and J 3 bases short, with 16 bases between. The CDR3 sequence is CSVESGWARDTEAFF. CDR3 DNA: TGCAGCGTTGAATCAGGATGGGCGAGGGACACTGAAGCTTTCTTT.